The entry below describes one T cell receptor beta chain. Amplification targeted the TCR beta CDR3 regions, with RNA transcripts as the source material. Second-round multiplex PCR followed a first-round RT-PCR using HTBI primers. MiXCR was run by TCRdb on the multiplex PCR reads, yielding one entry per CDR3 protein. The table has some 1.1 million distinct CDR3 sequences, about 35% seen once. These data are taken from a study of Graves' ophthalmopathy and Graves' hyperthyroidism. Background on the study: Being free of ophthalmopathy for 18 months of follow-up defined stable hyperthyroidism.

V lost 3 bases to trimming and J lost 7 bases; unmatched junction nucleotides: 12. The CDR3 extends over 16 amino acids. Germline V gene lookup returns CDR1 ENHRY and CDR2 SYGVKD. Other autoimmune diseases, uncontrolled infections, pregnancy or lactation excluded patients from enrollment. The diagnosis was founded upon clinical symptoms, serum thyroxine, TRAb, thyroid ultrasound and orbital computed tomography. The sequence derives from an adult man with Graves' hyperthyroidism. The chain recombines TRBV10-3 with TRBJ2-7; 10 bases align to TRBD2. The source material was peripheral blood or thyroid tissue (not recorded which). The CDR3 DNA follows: TGTGCCATCAGTGATGCAGCGGGAGGGGCCTTTTTGGAGCAGTACTTC. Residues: CAISDAAGGAFLEQYF.